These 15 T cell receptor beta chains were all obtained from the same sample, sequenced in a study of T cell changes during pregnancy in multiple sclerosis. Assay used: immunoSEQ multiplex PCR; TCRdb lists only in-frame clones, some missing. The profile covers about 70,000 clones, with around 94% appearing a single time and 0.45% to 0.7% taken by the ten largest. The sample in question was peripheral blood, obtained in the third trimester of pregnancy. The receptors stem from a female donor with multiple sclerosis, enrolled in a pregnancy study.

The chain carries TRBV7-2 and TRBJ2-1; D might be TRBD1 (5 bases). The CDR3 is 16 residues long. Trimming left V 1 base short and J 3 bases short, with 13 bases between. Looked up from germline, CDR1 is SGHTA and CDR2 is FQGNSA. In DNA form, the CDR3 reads TGTGCCAGCAGCTTAGAGGCTTGGGGCTACTACAATGAGCAGTTCTTC. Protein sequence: CASSLEAWGYYNEQFF.

The DNA of the CDR3 is TGTGCCAGCAGTTCGTTTAGCGCGGGAACAGATACGCAGTATTTT. It is translated as CASSSFSAGTDTQYF. The chain carries TRBV27 and TRBJ2-3; possible D gene TRBD2, 6 bases. The V end lost 4 bases, the J end lost 3 bases, and 14 bases lay between the germline ends. The CDR3 runs to 15 residues. The germline CDR1 and CDR2 sequences are MNHEY and SMNVEV (reference sequence).

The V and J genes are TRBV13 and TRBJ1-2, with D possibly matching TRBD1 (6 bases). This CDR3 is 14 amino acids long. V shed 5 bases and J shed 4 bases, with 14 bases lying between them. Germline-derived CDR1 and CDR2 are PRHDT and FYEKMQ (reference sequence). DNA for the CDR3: TGTGCCAGCAGCCCTCTACAGGGTGTCTATGGCTACACCTTC. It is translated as CASSPLQGVYGYTF.

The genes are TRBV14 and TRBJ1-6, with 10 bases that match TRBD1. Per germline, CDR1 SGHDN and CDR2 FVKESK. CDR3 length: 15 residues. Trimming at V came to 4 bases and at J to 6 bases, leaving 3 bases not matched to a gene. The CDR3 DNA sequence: TGTGCCAGCAGCCGACAGGGGGCCTCTAATTCACCCCTCCACTTT. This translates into CASSRQGASNSPLHF.

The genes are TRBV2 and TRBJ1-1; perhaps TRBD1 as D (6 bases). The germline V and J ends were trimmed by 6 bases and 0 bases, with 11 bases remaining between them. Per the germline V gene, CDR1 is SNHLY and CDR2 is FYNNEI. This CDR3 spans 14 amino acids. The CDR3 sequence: CASRNRVMNTEAFF. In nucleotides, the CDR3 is TGTGCCAGCAGGAACAGGGTCATGAACACTGAAGCTTTCTTT.

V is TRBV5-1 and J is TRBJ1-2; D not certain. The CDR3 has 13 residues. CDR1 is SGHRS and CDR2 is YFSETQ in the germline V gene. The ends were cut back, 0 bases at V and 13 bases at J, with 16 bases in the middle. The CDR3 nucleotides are TGCGCCAGCAGCTTGGTGCCAGGTCCCTCACCCACCTTC. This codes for CASSLVPGPSPTF.

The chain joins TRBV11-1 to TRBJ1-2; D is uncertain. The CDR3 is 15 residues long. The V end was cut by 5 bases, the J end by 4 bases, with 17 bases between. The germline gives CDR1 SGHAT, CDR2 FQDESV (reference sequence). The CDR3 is CASSQDSPAGYGYTF. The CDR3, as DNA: TGTGCCAGCAGCCAGGATTCTCCAGCGGGCTATGGCTACACCTTC.

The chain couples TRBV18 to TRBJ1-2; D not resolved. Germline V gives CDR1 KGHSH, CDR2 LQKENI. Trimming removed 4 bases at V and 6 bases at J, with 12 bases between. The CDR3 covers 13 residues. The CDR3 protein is CASSLSRENGYTF. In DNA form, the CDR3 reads TGTGCCAGCTCACTAAGCCGGGAGAATGGCTACACCTTC. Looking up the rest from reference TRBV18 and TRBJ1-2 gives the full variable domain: NAGVMQNPRHLVRRRGQEARLRCSPMKGHSHVYWYRQLPEEGLKFMVYLQKENIIDESGMPKERFSAEFPKEGPSILRIQQVVRGDSAAYFCASSLSRENGYTFGSGTRLTVV.

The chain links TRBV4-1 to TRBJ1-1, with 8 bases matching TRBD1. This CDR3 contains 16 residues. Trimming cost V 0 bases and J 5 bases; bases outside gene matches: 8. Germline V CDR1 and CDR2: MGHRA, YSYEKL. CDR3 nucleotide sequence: TGCGCCAGCAGCCAAGAGAGCAGGGGGCGGGGGACTGAAGCTTTCTTT. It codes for CASSQESRGRGTEAFF.

The CDR3 nucleotides are TGCGCCAGCAGCTTAGCAGGGGATCGCACAGATACGCAGTATTTT. Residues: CASSLAGDRTDTQYF. The V and J genes are TRBV5-1 and TRBJ2-3, with a weak D call TRBD1 (6 bases). The V end lost 2 bases, the J end lost 1 base, and 11 bases lay between the germline ends. This CDR3 is 15 amino acids long. Germline CDR1 and CDR2: SGHRS and YFSETQ. Together with reference TRBV5-1 and TRBJ2-3, the CDR3 gives the full variable domain: KAGVTQTPRYLIKTRGQQVTLSCSPISGHRSVSWYQQTPGQGLQFLFEYFSETQRNKGNFPGRFSGRQFSNSRSEMNVSTLELGDSALYLCASSLAGDRTDTQYFGPGTRLTVL.

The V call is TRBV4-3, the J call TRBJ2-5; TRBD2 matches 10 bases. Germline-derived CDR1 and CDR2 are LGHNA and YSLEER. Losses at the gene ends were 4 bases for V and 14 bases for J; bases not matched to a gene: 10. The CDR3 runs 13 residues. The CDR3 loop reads CASSLTSGGVHYF. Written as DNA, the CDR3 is TGCGCCAGCAGCCTAACCAGCGGGGGGGTACATTACTTC.

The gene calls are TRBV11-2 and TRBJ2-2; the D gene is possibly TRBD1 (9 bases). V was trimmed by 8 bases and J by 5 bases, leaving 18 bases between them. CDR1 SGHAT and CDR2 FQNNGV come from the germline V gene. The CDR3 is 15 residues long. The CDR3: CASGAGGQGTGELFF. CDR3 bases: TGTGCCAGCGGGGCGGGGGGACAGGGAACCGGGGAGCTGTTTTTT.

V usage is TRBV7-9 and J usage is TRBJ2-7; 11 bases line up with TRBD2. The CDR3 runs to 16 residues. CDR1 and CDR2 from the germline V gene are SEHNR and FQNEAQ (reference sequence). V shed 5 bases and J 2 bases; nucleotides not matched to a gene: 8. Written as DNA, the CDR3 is TGTGCCAGCAGCGGGGGGGGGACTAGCGGTACCTACGAGCAGTACTTC. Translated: CASSGGGTSGTYEQYF.

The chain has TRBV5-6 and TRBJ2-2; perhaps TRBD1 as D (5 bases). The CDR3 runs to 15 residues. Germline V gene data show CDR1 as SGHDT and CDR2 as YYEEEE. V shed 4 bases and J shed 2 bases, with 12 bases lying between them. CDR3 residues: CASSITGPNTGELFF. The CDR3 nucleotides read TGTGCCAGCAGCATTACAGGACCCAACACCGGGGAGCTGTTTTTT. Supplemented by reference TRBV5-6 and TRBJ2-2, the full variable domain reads DAGVTQSPTHLIKTRGQQVTLRCSPKSGHDTVSWYQQALGQGPQFIFQYYEEEERQRGNFPDRFSGHQFPNYSSELNVNALLLGDSALYLCASSITGPNTGELFFGEGSRLTVL.

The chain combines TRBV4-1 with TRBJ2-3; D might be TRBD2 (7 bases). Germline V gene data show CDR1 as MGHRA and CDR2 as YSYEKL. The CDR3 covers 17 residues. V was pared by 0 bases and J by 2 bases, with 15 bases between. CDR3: CASSQDVGGGLTDTQYF. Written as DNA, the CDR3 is TGCGCCAGCAGCCAAGATGTGGGCGGGGGCCTCACAGATACGCAGTATTTT.